This T cell receptor (beta chain) is drawn from a study of technical replicates of blood from a handful of donors. This CDR3 region has 13 residues. Trimming took off 2 bases at V and 2 bases at J, with 4 bases between the two ends. The V gene's germline CDR1 is MNHEY and CDR2 SVGAGI. Using immunoSEQ multiplex PCR, the repertoire was profiled, and TCRdb retains in-frame clones only, with some absent. The sample gives just over 75,000 clones, roughly 93% of which show up once; about 0.41% is in the top ten. The gene calls are TRBV6-5 and TRBJ2-1; D call uncertain. What was sequenced was T cells isolated from PBMCs. This receptor was identified in a human donor in good health. CDR3 residues: CASSYGPYNEQFF. Here the CDR3 DNA reads TGTGCCAGCAGTTACGGGCCCTACAATGAGCAGTTCTTC.